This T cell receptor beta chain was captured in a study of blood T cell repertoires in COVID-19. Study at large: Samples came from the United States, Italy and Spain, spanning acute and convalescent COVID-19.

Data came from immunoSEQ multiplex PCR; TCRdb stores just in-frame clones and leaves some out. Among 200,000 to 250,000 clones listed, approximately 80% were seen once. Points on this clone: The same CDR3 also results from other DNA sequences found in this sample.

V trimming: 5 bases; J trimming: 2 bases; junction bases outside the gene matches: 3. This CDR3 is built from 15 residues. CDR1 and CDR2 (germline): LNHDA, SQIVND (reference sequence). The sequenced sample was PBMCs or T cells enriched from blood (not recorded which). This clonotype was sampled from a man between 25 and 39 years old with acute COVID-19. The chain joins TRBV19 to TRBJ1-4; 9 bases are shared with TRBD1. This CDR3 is CASSSQGATNEKLFF. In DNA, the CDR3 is TGTGCCAGTAGTTCACAGGGGGCCACTAATGAAAAACTGTTTTTT.